The T cell receptor (beta chain) under discussion was sequenced for a study of cytomegalovirus exposure and HLA in healthy donors. Study-level background: Early on, a data release was issued that held roughly 86 million unique TCRs from HLA-typed donors.

Deletions cut 3 bases from V and 1 base from J, with 16 bases between. The CDR3 spans 16 residues. Germline V CDR1 and CDR2: MDHEN, SYDVKM. To note about this clone: The antigen remains unidentified.

Study-wide points: By HLA locus, TCR association rates varied in a later analysis, with DRB1 showing the most and HLA-C the fewest. Later analysis associated a missense DCLRE1C variant with TCR beta V- and J-gene trimming.

This PCR relied on a set of 60 Vbeta primers and 13 Jbeta primers. The repertoire was sequenced with immunoSEQ multiplex PCR; TCRdb's copy has only in-frame clones and lacks some. Of 130,000 or so clones listed, more than 70% are singletons. This TCR derives from a woman aged 55-75 years in good health and CMV-seronegative. The J gene is TRBJ2-7, the V gene TRBV28, with D tentatively TRBD2 (7 bases). Source material: PBMCs. CDR3: CASSLWGGGGSYEQYF. The CDR3 region has the DNA TGTGCCAGCAGTTTGTGGGGGGGCGGGGGTTCCTACGAGCAGTACTTC.